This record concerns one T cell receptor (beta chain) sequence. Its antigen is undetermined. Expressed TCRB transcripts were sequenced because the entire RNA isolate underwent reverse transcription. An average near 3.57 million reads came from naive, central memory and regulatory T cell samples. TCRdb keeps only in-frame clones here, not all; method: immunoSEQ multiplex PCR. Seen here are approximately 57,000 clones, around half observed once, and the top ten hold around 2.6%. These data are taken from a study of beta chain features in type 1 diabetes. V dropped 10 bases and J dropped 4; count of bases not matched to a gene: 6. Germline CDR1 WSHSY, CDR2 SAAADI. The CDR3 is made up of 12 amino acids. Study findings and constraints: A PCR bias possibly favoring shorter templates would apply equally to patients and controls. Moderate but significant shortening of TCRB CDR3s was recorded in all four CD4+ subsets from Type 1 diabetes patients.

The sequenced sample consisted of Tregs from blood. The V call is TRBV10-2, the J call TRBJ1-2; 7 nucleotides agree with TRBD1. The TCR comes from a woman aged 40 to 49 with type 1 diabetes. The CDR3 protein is CATADRSYGYTF. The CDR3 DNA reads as TGCGCCACCGCGGACAGGAGCTATGGCTACACCTTC.